What follows describes a single T cell receptor (beta chain). This specimen comes from a study of control samples from healthy donors and cancer patients. The table came from immunoSEQ multiplex PCR; TCRdb's copy has only in-frame clones and leaves some out. Here the sample spans more than 100,000 clones, approximately 92% being singletons. Sample: blood. The sequence was collected from a man aged 18 to 29 in good health.

DNA for the CDR3: TGTGCCAGCAGCGTAGGAACAGACAATGAGCAGTTCTTC. This translates into CASSVGTDNEQFF. The chain links TRBV9 to TRBJ2-1; D remains unclear. Germline V lookup: CDR1 SGDLS, CDR2 YYNGEE. The V gene lost 0 bases and the J gene lost 5 bases, with 6 bases spanning the gap. This CDR3 spans 13 amino acids.